This T cell receptor beta chain comes out of a study of patients and donors after allogeneic stem cell transplantation (dated by TCRdb to about 2020). Library prep was done by RT-PCR. Reads for this sample came from a NextSeq 550. TCRdb passed the public sequencing reads through fastp at Q25 and MiXCR, retaining productive beta sequences. CDR3 protein sequences are deduplicated, and each keeps its most common genes and DNA. In this sample the table shows about a million distinct CDR3 sequences, roughly 18% of which occur a single time. The ten largest clones represent around 6% of the sample. This clonotype was seen many times. It lacks a known antigen. No much larger clonotype is one base removed from it; base qualities were not supplied. V sheds 7 bases and J sheds 3 bases, leaving 14 bases between their ends. Including cysteine and phenylalanine, the CDR3 has 14 amino acids. The entry retains the CDR3 DNA only, 42 bases that are in frame from base 1.

The sequence links TRBV12-3 or TRBV12-4 to TRBJ2-3, and perhaps TRBD1 as D gene, on 5 matching bases. This receptor was identified in a human donor who was either an allogeneic HSCT recipient or a stem cell or donor lymphocyte infusion donor (not recorded which). It is not recorded whose cells these are; they may come from a transplant donor. What was sequenced was blood, either unsorted or a sorted T cell fraction (not recorded which). The CDR3 sequence is CASTAPPGTDTQYF. The nucleotides read TGTGCCAGCACCGCCCCTCCAGGGACAGATACGCAGTATTTT.